These 16 T cell receptor beta chains share one sample of origin, sequenced in a study of shared clonotypes between healthy human individuals. Repertoires were generated with immunoSEQ multiplex PCR, while TCRdb's copy carries only in-frame clones and drops some. Altogether 500,000 to 650,000 clones are present, roughly 79% being singletons, with the ten largest covering around 12%. The source material was PBMCs. The receptors were sampled from a woman in her thirties or forties in good health. Some clones in this sample may be carry-over from other donors' samples.

This clone showed up just a few times. Other DNA sequences in the sample encode the same CDR3. The chain uses TRBV18 and TRBJ2-3, with D possibly TRBD1 on 6 matching bases. The CDR3 spans 15 residues. Trimming left V 5 bases short and J 2 bases short, with 14 bases between. Germline V gene lookup returns CDR1 KGHSH and CDR2 LQKENI. The CDR3 loop is CASSLDRDFTDTQYF. In DNA form, the CDR3 reads TGTGCCAGCTCATTGGACAGAGACTTCACAGATACGCAGTATTTT.

V and J are TRBV7-9 and TRBJ1-2, with D possibly TRBD1 on 6 matching bases. The V gene's germline CDR1 is SEHNR and CDR2 FQNEAQ (reference sequence). The CDR3 covers 14 residues. Trimming removed 1 base at V and 5 bases at J, with 11 bases between. The DNA of the CDR3 is TGTGCCAGCAGCTTAGACGGGGGCTATTATGGCTACACCTTC. The encoded protein is CASSLDGGYYGYTF.

The genes are TRBV10-2 and TRBJ2-1; 11 bases align to TRBD2. V was clipped by 6 bases and J by 8 bases; unmatched bases: 9. The V gene's germline CDR1 is WSHSY and CDR2 SAAADI. The CDR3 spans 15 residues. CDR3 nucleotide sequence: TGCGCCAGCAGAGGGACTAGCGGAGCGGTGGATGAGCAGTTCTTC. It translates to CASRGTSGAVDEQFF.

The V call is TRBV18, the J call TRBJ2-1; TRBD2 matches at 9 bases. The trim removed 3 bases at V and 3 bases at J, leaving 3 bases unmatched. CDR1 KGHSH and CDR2 LQKENI come from the germline V gene. This CDR3 is 15 amino acids long. This CDR3 reads CASSPTSGLYNEQFF. The CDR3 DNA reads as TGTGCCAGCTCACCCACTAGCGGGCTCTACAATGAGCAGTTCTTC.

The chain links TRBV27 to TRBJ2-5, with 9 bases aligning to TRBD1. Unmatched junction bases numbered 12, after V lost 6 bases and J lost 7 bases. Germline loops: CDR1 MNHEY, CDR2 SMNVEV (reference sequence). The CDR3 totals 15 residues. CDR3 nucleotides: TGTGCCAGCAGCCTTGGACAGGGGCCAAAGTGGACCCAGTACTTC. This translates into CASSLGQGPKWTQYF.

To note about this clone: This sample also contains other DNA sequences that code for the same CDR3. The CDR3 loop is CASSLVAGSYNEQFF. The CDR3 DNA is TGCGCCAGCAGCTTGGTAGCGGGCTCCTACAATGAGCAGTTCTTC. The chain links TRBV5-1 to TRBJ2-1, with TRBD2 identical over 7 bases. CDR3 size: 15 residues. Germline V gives CDR1 SGHRS, CDR2 YFSETQ. Trimming removed 0 bases from V and 0 bases from J; junction bases left unmatched: 0.

This chain joins TRBV9 and TRBJ2-5; 10 bases map to TRBD2. CDR1 SGDLS and CDR2 YYNGEE come from the germline V gene. The V segment lost 0 bases and the J segment 5 bases; nucleotides outside the gene matches: 7. The CDR3 runs to 16 residues. The CDR3 loop is CASSVASGRVGETQYF. The CDR3 coding sequence is TGTGCCAGCAGCGTAGCCAGCGGGAGGGTCGGGGAGACCCAGTACTTC.

This rearrangement joins TRBV27 to TRBJ2-6; TRBD2 is a possible D gene (6 bases). Germline assignment: CDR1 MNHEY and CDR2 SMNVEV (reference sequence). V lost 3 bases and J 2 bases, leaving 35 bases between the germline ends. CDR3 length equals 24 residues. The CDR3 coding sequence is TGTGCCAGCAGTTTGTTGTATCAAGGGGACTCACTGAACTTCATTCGGGCTGGGGCCAACGTCCTGACTTTC. Translated: CASSLLYQGDSLNFIRAGANVLTF.

The chain couples TRBV7-9 to TRBJ2-7, with TRBD2 as a possible D gene (6 bases). V was trimmed by 5 bases and J by 5 bases, leaving 16 bases between them. CDR3 length: 14 residues. In germline, CDR1 is SEHNR, CDR2 FQNEAQ (reference sequence). The CDR3 is CASSKGTRRDEQYF. The CDR3 bases are TGTGCCAGCAGCAAAGGGACTCGCCGGGACGAGCAGTACTTC.

The chain couples TRBV7-8 to TRBJ1-2; D not certain. The CDR3 spans 13 residues. The germline CDR1 and CDR2 sequences are SGHVS and FQNEAQ. Trimming shortened V by 2 bases and J by 2 bases, and 6 bases separated the two germline ends. The CDR3 DNA reads as TGTGCCAGCAGCTTACTGGGGAACTATGGCTACACCTTC. Protein: CASSLLGNYGYTF.

This chain links TRBV7-9 with TRBJ2-5, with unresolved D. V was cut by 1 base and J by 0 bases, with 3 bases left in between. The CDR3 sequence is 13 residues long. Germline V CDR1 and CDR2: SEHNR, FQNEAQ (reference sequence). The CDR3 protein is CASSLVYQETQYF. Here the CDR3 DNA reads TGTGCCAGCAGCTTAGTGTACCAAGAGACCCAGTACTTC.

The chain carries TRBV9 and TRBJ2-3, with D possibly TRBD1 on 6 matching bases. Germline loops: CDR1 SGDLS, CDR2 YYNGEE. This CDR3 is 14 amino acids long. V lost 3 bases, J lost 6 bases, and 14 bases lay in between. In DNA, the CDR3 is TGTGCCAGCAGCGCCGACAGGAGAACCGATACGCAGTATTTT. This translates into CASSADRRTDTQYF.

Written as DNA, the CDR3 is TGTGCCAGCAGTTTGGGGTCAGGTACAATCTATGGCTACACCTTC. It specifies CASSLGSGTIYGYTF. The chain couples TRBV27 to TRBJ1-2; D gene uncertain. Germline V lookup: CDR1 MNHEY, CDR2 SMNVEV (reference sequence). The germline V and J ends were trimmed by 3 bases and 4 bases, with 15 bases remaining between them. The CDR3 covers 15 residues.

This chain links TRBV4-1 with TRBJ2-5, with TRBD2 identical over 11 bases. The germline V gene has CDR1 MGHRA and CDR2 YSYEKL. J gave up 5 bases and V 1 base, and 6 bases lay outside the gene matches. This CDR3 spans 16 amino acids. The CDR3 reads CASSQVSGRARETQYF. The CDR3 bases are TGCGCCAGCAGCCAAGTTAGCGGGAGGGCCAGGGAGACCCAGTACTTC.

The V gene is TRBV10-3, the J gene TRBJ1-1; a weak D match, TRBD1 (5 bases). Trimming stripped 11 bases from V and 1 base from J, with 14 bases between. The CDR3 has 13 amino acids. Germline V gene data show CDR1 as ENHRY and CDR2 as SYGVKD. CDR3 in DNA: TGTGCCGCAAAGCTAGGGGCGAACACTGAAGCTTTCTTT. The encoded protein is CAAKLGANTEAFF.

This chain uses TRBV30 with TRBJ2-2; TRBD2 aligns across 14 bases. The CDR3 runs to 16 residues. Per the germline V gene, CDR1 is GTSNPN and CDR2 is SVGIG (reference sequence). J was trimmed by 8 bases and V by 3 bases; bases with no gene match: 8. The CDR3 loop reads CAWSLGLAGVVGELFF. The CDR3 DNA follows: TGTGCCTGGAGCTTGGGACTAGCGGGAGTGGTAGGGGAGCTGTTTTTT.